This T cell receptor (beta chain) was found in a study of cytomegalovirus exposure and HLA in healthy donors. Study details: In an earlier analysis, 117 million unique TCR beta sequences were found from some 200 million T cells. Early released data had around 88 million unique TCRs, all coming from HLA-typed donors.

Concerning this clone: Its antigen is still unknown.

The CDR3 spans 15 residues. The V end was cut by 5 bases, the J end by 1 base, with 13 bases between. Per germline, CDR1 SEHNR and CDR2 FQNEAQ (reference sequence). With 60 Vbeta and 13 Jbeta primers, the PCR was carried out. Only in-frame clones appear in the TCRdb table, and some are missing; sequencing was by immunoSEQ multiplex PCR. The profile shows more than 95,000 clones, just under 75% of them singletons. Notes on the study in general: Productive status was seen about 87% or about 30% of the time for most TCR beta V segments in an earlier analysis.

The material sequenced was PBMCs. The V and J genes are TRBV7-9 and TRBJ2-3, with unresolved D. The sequence was collected from a man between 60 and 75 years old in good health and CMV-seropositive. In DNA form, the CDR3 reads TGTGCCAGCAGCCCCCGGTACGTAGGCACAGATACGCAGTATTTT. This sequence encodes CASSPRYVGTDTQYF.